This paragraph reports one TCR beta chain. What it recognizes is unknown. TCRdb re-called the 5' RACE reads through MiXCR, storing one row per CDR3 protein. The sample has approximately 130,000 distinct CDR3 sequences, about a tenth seen once; the top ten hold roughly 3.4%. The entry originates in a study of CD8 T cells in ankylosing spondylitis. Whole-study findings and limits: CD8+ disease-linked clones were present at relatively low frequencies in blood. According to the report, clones linked to the disease were significantly enriched in matched synovial fluid samples taken from ankylosing spondylitis patients.

Trimming shortened V by 2 bases and J by 5 bases, and 15 bases separated the two germline ends. CDR3 length equals 15 residues. The sequence was collected from a male donor with ankylosing spondylitis or in good health (not recorded which). Sequencing used blood, either unsorted or a sorted T cell fraction (not recorded which). The chain uses TRBV12-3 or TRBV12-4 and TRBJ2-5, with TRBD1 as a possible D gene (7 bases). For the CDR3, the DNA is TGTGCCAGCAGTTTAAATTCAGGAGGGGGCGAGACCCAGTACTTC. This translates into CASSLNSGGGETQYF.